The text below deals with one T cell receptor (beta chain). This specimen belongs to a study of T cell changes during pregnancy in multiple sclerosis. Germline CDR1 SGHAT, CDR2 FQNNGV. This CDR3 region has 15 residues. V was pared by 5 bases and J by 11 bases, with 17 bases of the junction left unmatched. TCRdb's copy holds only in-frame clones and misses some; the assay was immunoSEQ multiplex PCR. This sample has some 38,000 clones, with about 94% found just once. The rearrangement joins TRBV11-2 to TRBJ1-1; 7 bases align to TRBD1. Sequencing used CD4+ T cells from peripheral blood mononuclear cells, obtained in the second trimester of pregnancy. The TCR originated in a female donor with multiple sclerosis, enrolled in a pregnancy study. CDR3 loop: CASSQEGQIRTGAFF. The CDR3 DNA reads TGTGCCAGCAGCCAGGAGGGACAGATCCGTACGGGGGCTTTCTTT.